This is a list of T cell receptor beta chains from one sample in a study of Graves' ophthalmopathy and Graves' hyperthyroidism. TCRdb processed the multiplex PCR reads anew with MiXCR; each CDR3 protein has one entry. The sample carries approximately 700,000 distinct CDR3 sequences, roughly 39% recorded once. Sequenced: peripheral blood. The source of these receptors is an adult man with Graves' ophthalmopathy. Each CDR3 is given with its conserved first and last residue. The D gene is left open where the match is weak. Not all rows give a size; the values are once, few, many and, for expanded clones, a class.

size: -; V: TRBV11-2; D: -; J: TRBJ1-4; DNA: TGTGCCAGCAGCTACGGCGGGAAAAAACTGTTTTTT; CDR3: CASSYGGKKLFF
size: -; V: TRBV7-2; D: -; J: TRBJ2-1; DNA: TGTGCCAGCAGCCTGGTCGCGGGCATAAAGTTCTTC; CDR3: CASSLVAGIKFF
size: many; V: TRBV19; D: TRBD1; J: TRBJ1-2; DNA: TGTGCCAGCCGTACAGGGGGAGGGAGCTACACCTTC; CDR3: CASRTGGGSYTF
size: few; V: TRBV29-1; D: -; J: TRBJ2-1; DNA: TGCAGCGTAACGAGGGACCCGCGAGTCTCGTTCTTC; CDR3: CSVTRDPRVSFF
size: -; V: TRBV11-2; D: -; J: TRBJ2-2; DNA: TGTGCCAGCAGCGGGGACTGGAACACCGGGGAGCTGTTTTTT; CDR3: CASSGDWNTGELFF
size: once; V: TRBV10-3; D: TRBD1; J: TRBJ2-7; DNA: TGTGCCAGCAAGGGGTTACCGGGACAGGTCTCCTACGAGCAGTACTTC; CDR3: CASKGLPGQVSYEQYF
size: many; V: TRBV24-1; D: -; J: TRBJ2-5; DNA: TGTGCCACCAGTGATAAGACAGTAATGAGTGAGACCCAGTACTTC; CDR3: CATSDKTVMSETQYF
size: many; V: TRBV7-3; D: -; J: TRBJ2-7; DNA: TGTGCCAGCAGCTTAGTGGGTAGTGGCGACGAGCAGTACTTC; CDR3: CASSLVGSGDEQYF
size: once; V: TRBV19; D: TRBD2; J: TRBJ2-7; DNA: TGTGCCAGCAGTTCCCGGACTAGCGGGCATTACGAGCAGTACTTC; CDR3: CASSSRTSGHYEQYF
size: -; V: TRBV4-2; D: TRBD1; J: TRBJ2-6; DNA: TGTGCCAGCAGCCAAGATGGGACAGGGGGAAGCGGTGGGGCCAACGTCCTGACTTTC; CDR3: CASSQDGTGGSGGANVLTF